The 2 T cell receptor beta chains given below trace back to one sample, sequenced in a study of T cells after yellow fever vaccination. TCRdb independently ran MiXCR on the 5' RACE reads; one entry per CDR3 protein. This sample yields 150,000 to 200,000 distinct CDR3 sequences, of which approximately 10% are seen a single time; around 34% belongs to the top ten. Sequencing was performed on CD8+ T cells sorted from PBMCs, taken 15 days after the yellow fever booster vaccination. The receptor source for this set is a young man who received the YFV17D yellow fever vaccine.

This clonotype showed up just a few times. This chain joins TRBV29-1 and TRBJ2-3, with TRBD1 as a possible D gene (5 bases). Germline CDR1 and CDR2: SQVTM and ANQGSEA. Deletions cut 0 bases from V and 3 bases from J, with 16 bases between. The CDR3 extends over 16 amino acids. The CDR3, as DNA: TGCAGCGTTGAAGAAGATACAGGTTATTGGACAGATACGCAGTATTTT. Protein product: CSVEEDTGYWTDTQYF.

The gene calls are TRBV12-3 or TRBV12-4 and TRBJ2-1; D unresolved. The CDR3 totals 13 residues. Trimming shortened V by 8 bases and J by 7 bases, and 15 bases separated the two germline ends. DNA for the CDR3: TGTGCCAGCTGTTCCCCGGACCGAAATGAGCAGTTCTTC. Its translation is CASCSPDRNEQFF.